This T cell receptor (beta chain) was captured by sequencing in a study of T cell responses to AZD1222 COVID-19 vaccine. CDR3 length: 13 residues. The germline V gene has CDR1 ENHRY and CDR2 SYGVKD. V lost 6 bases and J lost 6; bases outside the gene matches: 4. Sequencing was performed with immunoSEQ multiplex PCR; in TCRdb, only in-frame clones are kept and a portion is missing. The sample lists about 110,000 clones; roughly 89% were seen once. Study results and limitations: Donors were chiefly white British, with a greater number of females, and clonal diversity was perhaps underestimated. Following two doses of AZD1222, Spike-specific TCR breadth and depth rose. Spike-wide vaccine-associated CD4 TCRs dominated at 160-218 and 743-854.

This clone was observed a handful of times. Its antigen is not known. The specimen was peripheral blood, collected on day 0 of MenACWY control vaccination. This sequence was found in an adult in good health. The chain joins TRBV10-3 to TRBJ2-3, with TRBD2 matching over 9 bases. CDR3 nucleotides: TGTGCCATCAGAGGACTAGCGATGGATACGCAGTATTTT. Its translation is CAIRGLAMDTQYF.